This TCR beta chain emerged from a study of identifying expanded T cells in peripheral blood. The ends were cut back, 2 bases at V and 0 bases at J, with 11 bases in the middle. The CDR3 is 16 amino acids. Germline CDR1 is MDHEN and CDR2 is SYDVKM. Assay used: immunoSEQ multiplex PCR; TCRdb lists only in-frame clones, some missing. The sample has around 56,000 clones; around 86% are singletons. Sequences were obtained from blood. The chain uses TRBV28 and TRBJ2-4; D is tentatively TRBD1 or TRBD2 (5 bases each). The sequence derives from a person aged 18 to 70 in good health. The CDR3 nucleotides are TGTGCCAGCAGTTTAATAACCGGGGCAGCCAAAAACATTCAGTACTTC. This translates into CASSLITGAAKNIQYF.